Shown below are 3 T cell receptor beta chains from a single sample sequenced in a study of CD4 and CD8 cells across lung adenocarcinoma regions. TCRdb used MiXCR to reprocess the PCR reads, holding one entry per CDR3 protein. The table has roughly 4,000 distinct CDR3 sequences, around 54% seen once. Sequencing used CD4+ T cells from the margin of a lung tumor. All receptors derive from a female donor with lung adenocarcinoma. The CD4 and CD8 labels of this study may be unreliable.

The rearrangement uses TRBV27 and TRBJ2-1, with D tentatively TRBD1 (6 bases). The length of the CDR3 is 15 residues. The germline V gene has CDR1 MNHEY and CDR2 SMNVEV (reference sequence). With 0 bases removed from V and 4 bases from J, the gap between germline ends came to 10 bases. In DNA form, the CDR3 reads TGTGCCAGCAGTTTATCGAGGGACACATACAATGAGCAGTTCTTC. Translated: CASSLSRDTYNEQFF.

This clonotype is large in the sample. The chain uses TRBV7-6 and TRBJ2-5; possibly TRBD1 or TRBD2 for D (7 bases each). In germline, CDR1 is SGHVS, CDR2 FNYEAQ. Trimming left V 5 bases short and J 5 bases short, with 15 bases between. This CDR3 has 14 amino acids. CDR3 sequence: CASSQGGGRETQYF. Written as DNA, the CDR3 is TGTGCCAGCAGCCAGGGAGGGGGCCGGGAGACCCAGTACTTC.

CDR3 bases: TGTGCCACCAGTGACTCCGGCTTCACAGATACGCAGTATTTT. Its translation is CATSDSGFTDTQYF. The gene calls are TRBV24-1 and TRBJ2-3, with D uncertain. Germline values: CDR1 KGHDR, CDR2 SFDVKD. The V end was cut by 4 bases, the J end by 2 bases, with 9 bases between. This CDR3 is 14 amino acids long.